This T cell receptor (beta chain) stems from a study of beta chain features in type 1 diabetes. V was pared by 0 bases and J by 7 bases, with 9 bases between. This CDR3 comprises 13 residues. Germline CDR1 and CDR2: LGHNA and YNFKEQ. The entirety of the isolated RNA underwent reverse transcription, so expressed TCRB transcripts were sequenced. TCRdb keeps only in-frame clones here, not all; method: immunoSEQ multiplex PCR. The sample holds around 330,000 clones, 11% seen once. The sample consisted of naive CD4+ T cells from blood. The chain combines TRBV4-2 with TRBJ2-5, with TRBD1 as a possible D gene (5 bases). This clonotype was sampled from a woman younger than 45 in good health. This CDR3 reads CASSQDQGATQYF. CDR3 nucleotides: TGTGCCAGCAGCCAAGATCAAGGGGCGACCCAGTACTTC.